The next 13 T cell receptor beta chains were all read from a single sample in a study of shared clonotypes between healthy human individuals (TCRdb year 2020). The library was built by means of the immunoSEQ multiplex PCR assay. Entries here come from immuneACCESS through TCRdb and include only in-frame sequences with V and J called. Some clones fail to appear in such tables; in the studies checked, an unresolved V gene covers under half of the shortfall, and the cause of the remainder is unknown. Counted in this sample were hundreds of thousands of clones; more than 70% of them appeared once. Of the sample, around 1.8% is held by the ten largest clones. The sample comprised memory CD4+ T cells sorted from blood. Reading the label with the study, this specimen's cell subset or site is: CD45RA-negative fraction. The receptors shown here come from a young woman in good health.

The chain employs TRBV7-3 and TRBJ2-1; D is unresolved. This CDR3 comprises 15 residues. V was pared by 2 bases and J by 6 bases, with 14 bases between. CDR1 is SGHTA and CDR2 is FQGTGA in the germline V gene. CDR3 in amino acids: CASSLSARLSNEQFF. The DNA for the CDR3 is TGTGCCAGCAGCTTATCGGCGAGGTTAAGCAATGAGCAGTTCTTC. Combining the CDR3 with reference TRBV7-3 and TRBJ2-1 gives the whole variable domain GAGVSQTPSNKVTEKGKYVELRCDPISGHTALYWYRQSLGQGPEFLIYFQGTGAADDSGLPNDRFFAVRPEGSVSTLKIQRTERGDSAVYLCASSLSARLSNEQFFGPGTRLTVL.

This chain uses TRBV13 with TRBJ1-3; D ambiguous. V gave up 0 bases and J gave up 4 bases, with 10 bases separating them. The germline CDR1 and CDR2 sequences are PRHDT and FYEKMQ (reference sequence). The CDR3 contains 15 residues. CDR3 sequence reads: CASSLGVMVGNTIYF. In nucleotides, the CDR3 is TGTGCCAGCAGCTTAGGCGTCATGGTCGGAAACACCATATATTTT.

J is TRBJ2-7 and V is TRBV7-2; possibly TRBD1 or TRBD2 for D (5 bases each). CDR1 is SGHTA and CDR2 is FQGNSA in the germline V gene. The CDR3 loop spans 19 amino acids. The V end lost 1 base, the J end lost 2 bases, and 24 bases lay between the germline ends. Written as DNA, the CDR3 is TGTGCCAGCAGCTTAGTGAGGGGTACCTTGGGGAAATATCCCTACGAGCAGTACTTC. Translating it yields CASSLVRGTLGKYPYEQYF.

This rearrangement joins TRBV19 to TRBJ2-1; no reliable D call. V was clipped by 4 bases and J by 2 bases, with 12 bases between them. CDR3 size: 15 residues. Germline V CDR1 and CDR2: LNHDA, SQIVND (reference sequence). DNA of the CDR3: TGTGCCAGTAGTACGGACGGTCCAACCTACAATGAGCAGTTCTTC. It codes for CASSTDGPTYNEQFF.

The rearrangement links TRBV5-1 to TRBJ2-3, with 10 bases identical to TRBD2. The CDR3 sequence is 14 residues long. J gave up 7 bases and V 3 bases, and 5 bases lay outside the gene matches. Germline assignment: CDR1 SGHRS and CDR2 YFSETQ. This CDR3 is CASSSSSGSNTQYF. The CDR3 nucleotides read TGCGCCAGCAGCTCCTCTAGCGGGAGTAATACGCAGTATTTT.

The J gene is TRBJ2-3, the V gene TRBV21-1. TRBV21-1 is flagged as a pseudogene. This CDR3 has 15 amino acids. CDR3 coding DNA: TGTGCCAGCAGCTCCGGGACGAAACGCACAGATACGCAGTATTTT. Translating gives CASSSGTKRTDTQYF.

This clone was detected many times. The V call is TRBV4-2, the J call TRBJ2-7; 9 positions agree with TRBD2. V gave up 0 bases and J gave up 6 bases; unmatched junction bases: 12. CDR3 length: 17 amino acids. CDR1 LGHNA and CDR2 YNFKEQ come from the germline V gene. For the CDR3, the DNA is TGTGCCAGCAGCCAAGAAATGGGGGTAGCGGGAGAACCCGAGCAGTACTTC. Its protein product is CASSQEMGVAGEPEQYF.

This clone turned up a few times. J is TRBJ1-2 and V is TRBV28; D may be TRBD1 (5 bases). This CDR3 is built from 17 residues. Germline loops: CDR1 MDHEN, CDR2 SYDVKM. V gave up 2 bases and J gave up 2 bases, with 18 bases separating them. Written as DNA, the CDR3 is TGTGCCAGCAGTTTAATTTTCAGGGTGAATTCAAACTATGGCTACACCTTC. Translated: CASSLIFRVNSNYGYTF.

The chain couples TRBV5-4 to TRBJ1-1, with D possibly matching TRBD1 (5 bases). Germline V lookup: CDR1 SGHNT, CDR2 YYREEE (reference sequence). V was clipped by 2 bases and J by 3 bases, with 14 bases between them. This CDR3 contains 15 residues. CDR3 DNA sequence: TGTGCCAGCAGCTTCCTGGGGGGTACGGACACTGAAGCTTTCTTT. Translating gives CASSFLGGTDTEAFF.

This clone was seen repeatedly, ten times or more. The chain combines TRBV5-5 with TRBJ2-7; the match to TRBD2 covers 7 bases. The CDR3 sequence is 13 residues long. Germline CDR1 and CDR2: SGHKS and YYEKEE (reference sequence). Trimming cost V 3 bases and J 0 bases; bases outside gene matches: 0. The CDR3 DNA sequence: TGTGCCAGCAGCTCGGGGGGCTCCTACGAGCAGTACTTC. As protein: CASSSGGSYEQYF.

The CDR3 sequence: CASSFSTDAGELFF. The CDR3 DNA sequence: TGCGCCAGCAGCTTCTCAACCGACGCCGGGGAGCTGTTTTTT. V gene TRBV5-1 combines with J gene TRBJ2-2; D remains ambiguous. The germline V gene has CDR1 SGHRS and CDR2 YFSETQ. V dropped 2 bases and J dropped 6 bases, with 11 bases sitting between them. This CDR3 contains 14 residues.

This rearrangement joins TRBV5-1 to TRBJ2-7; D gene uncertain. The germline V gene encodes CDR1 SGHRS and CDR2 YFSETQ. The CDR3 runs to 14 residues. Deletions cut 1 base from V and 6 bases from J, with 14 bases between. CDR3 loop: CASSLNRHSGEQYF. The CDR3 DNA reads TGCGCCAGCAGCTTGAACCGCCATTCAGGCGAGCAGTACTTC.

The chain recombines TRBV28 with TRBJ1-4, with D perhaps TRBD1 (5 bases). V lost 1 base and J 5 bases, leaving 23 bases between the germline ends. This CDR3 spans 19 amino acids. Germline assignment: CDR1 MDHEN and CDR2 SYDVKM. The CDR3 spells CASSLFLGPGRSANEKLFF. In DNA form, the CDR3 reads TGTGCCAGCAGTTTATTTCTGGGGCCAGGTCGATCCGCAAATGAAAAACTGTTTTTT.